This T cell receptor beta chain was found in a study of monozygotic twins with inflammatory bowel disease. This CDR3 contains 15 residues. Germline V CDR1 and CDR2: SGHRS, YFSETQ. Through template switching, UMIs that included a 6-nucleotide sample barcode were added. TCRdb reprocessed the 5' RACE reads and stores each CDR3 protein as one record, lacking DNA. This sample contains about 130,000 distinct CDR3 sequences. On this clonotype: Antigen: not known.

The study, taken as a whole, reports: Sharing of clonotypes with others was lower in IBD patients than in healthy twins, and this was especially so with disease activity. The data offered no way to tell different T cell subtypes apart. IBD patients displayed reduced TCRbeta diversity (inverse Simpson) when set against healthy co-twins.

The rearrangement uses TRBV5-1 and TRBJ2-1; TCRdb's D call, TRBD2, is unchecked because there is no DNA. The clonotype originates from a human donor with ulcerative colitis or Crohn's disease, or a healthy co-twin of an affected twin (not recorded which). Specimen: blood. The CDR3 here is CASSLGRDSNNEQFF.